This paragraph covers one T cell receptor (beta chain) sequence. Its antigen remains unidentified. This sample was taken from a study of OX40 agonist ivuxolimab in advanced cancers. General observations from the study: Expansion of clones was among the lowest in partial responders at 0.1-3.0 mg/kg. Some nonresponders additionally presented with little normalized T-cell clonal expansion.

Repertoires were generated with immunoSEQ multiplex PCR, while TCRdb's copy carries only in-frame clones and drops some. The sample includes approximately 70,000 clones, 85% to 95% of them seen just once. Trimming pared 6 bases from V and 3 bases from J, leaving 2 bases between. This CDR3 spans 10 amino acids. Germline V gives CDR1 MNHNS, CDR2 SASEGT. Autoimmune disease history or systemic immunosuppression led to patients being barred. The sequencing used CD4+ or CD8+ T cells sorted from blood, collected in a trial of the OX40 agonist ivuxolimab. The TCR sequence derives from an adult with an advanced solid tumor such as melanoma, head and neck, liver or kidney cancer. V gene TRBV6-1 combines with J gene TRBJ1-1; D call uncertain. CDR3 nucleotides: TGTGCCAGCAGGGACACTGAAGCTTTCTTT. Encoded protein: CASRDTEAFF.